The 17 T cell receptor beta chains below all came from one sample that was sequenced in a study of blood T cells in healthy people across ages. Alongside a J-beta primer mix, a sample-barcoded 5' primer served in a second PCR lasting about 7 to 12 cycles. TCRdb fed the 5' RACE reads into MiXCR, producing one record per CDR3 protein. The sample lists around 800,000 distinct CDR3 sequences; about 53% were seen once. The specimen was blood. Source of these receptors: a man of 80 years or more in good health.

CDR3 protein: CSAGTGSYNEQFF. For the CDR3, the DNA is TGCAGTGCTGGGACAGGTTCCTACAATGAGCAGTTCTTC. V and J are TRBV20-1 and TRBJ2-1, with 8 nucleotides matching TRBD1. The CDR3 spans 13 residues. Trimming removed 5 bases from V and 1 base from J; junction bases left unmatched: 1. Germline assignment: CDR1 DFQATT and CDR2 SNEGSKA (reference sequence).

This clonotype was counted once. This chain uses TRBV28 with TRBJ2-4; TRBD2 aligns across 8 bases. TRBJ2-7 matches the DNA end more closely, so the J call is doubtful. CDR1 is MDHEN, CDR2 SYDVKM, per germline. The CDR3 has 13 residues. CDR3 DNA sequence: TGTGCCAGCACGGCTAGCGGGCTCGACGAGCAGTACTTC. Residues: CASTASGLDEQYF.

J is TRBJ1-1 and V is TRBV5-1; 8 bases agree with TRBD1. Germline V gene data show CDR1 as SGHRS and CDR2 as YFSETQ. This CDR3 is built from 13 residues. After removal of 6 bases from V and 6 bases from J, the junction contained 7 bases not matched to a gene. CDR3 DNA sequence: TGCGCCAGCACCGCAGGGGGCCTCGCTGAAGCTTTCTTT. Encoded protein: CASTAGGLAEAFF.

This clonotype was detected a few times. The genes are TRBV2 and TRBJ2-5; D not certain. Trimming left V 5 bases short and J 2 bases short, with 12 bases between. The CDR3 is 14 residues long. Germline V gives CDR1 SNHLY, CDR2 FYNNEI. The CDR3 coding sequence is TGTGCCAGCAGTCCCGCACGTGGGCAAGAGACCCAGTACTTC. Amino acids: CASSPARGQETQYF.

The V and J genes are TRBV4-1 and TRBJ2-3; D may be TRBD2 (5 bases). There are 12 residues in the CDR3. The V and J ends lost 4 bases and 9 bases respectively, with 11 bases between them. Germline V gene sequence: CDR1 MGHRA, CDR2 YSYEKL. CDR3 sequence: CASSPEAATQYF. For the CDR3, the DNA is TGCGCCAGCAGCCCGGAAGCGGCGACGCAGTATTTT.

The chain uses TRBV7-2 and TRBJ2-4; perhaps TRBD1 as D (6 bases). TRBJ2-7 matches the DNA end more closely, so the J call is doubtful. The CDR3 covers 12 residues. The germline CDR1 and CDR2 sequences are SGHTA and FQGNSA. CDR3 protein: CASSFRDNEQYF. The CDR3 region has the DNA TGTGCCAGCAGCTTCCGGGACAACGAGCAGTACTTC.

The gene calls are TRBV6-6 and TRBJ2-1, with TRBD2 identical over 11 bases. TRBJ2-7 matches the DNA end more closely, so the J call is doubtful. There are 15 residues in the CDR3. The germline V gene has CDR1 MNHNY and CDR2 SVGAGI (reference sequence). CDR3 nucleotide sequence: TGTGCCAGCAGGGTTAGCGGGAGGGCCATAAATGAGCAGTACTTC. Protein: CASRVSGRAINEQYF.

This clonotype has just a few counts. The rearrangement uses TRBV10-3 and TRBJ2-5; a weak D match, TRBD2 (5 bases). The V and J ends lost 2 bases and 4 bases respectively, with 8 bases between them. The CDR3 contains 13 residues. Per germline, CDR1 ENHRY and CDR2 SYGVKD. The CDR3 here is CAISEIGGETQYF. In DNA, the CDR3 is TGTGCCATCAGTGAGATCGGAGGAGAGACCCAGTACTTC.

This clonotype was seen more than once but under ten times. This rearrangement joins TRBV29-1 to TRBJ2-3; the D gene could be TRBD1 or TRBD2 (5 bases each). The CDR3 is 11 amino acids. V lost 4 bases to trimming and J lost 6 bases, with 8 bases between them. Germline V CDR1 and CDR2: SQVTM, ANQGSEA. The CDR3 DNA follows: TGCAGCGTTGTGAGGGGTGATACGCAGTATTTT. Its translation: CSVVRGDTQYF.

V usage is TRBV10-3 and J usage is TRBJ2-5; D remains ambiguous. From germline, CDR1 is ENHRY and CDR2 SYGVKD. The CDR3 loop spans 13 amino acids. V lost 4 bases and J 5 bases, leaving 11 bases between the germline ends. Written as DNA, the CDR3 is TGTGCCATCAGTGGTTCGACCGGCGAGACCCAGTACTTC. Amino acids: CAISGSTGETQYF.

The V call is TRBV6-4, the J call TRBJ1-6; D gene unclear. This CDR3 is built from 13 residues. The ends were cut back, 8 bases at V and 4 bases at J, with 9 bases in the middle. From germline, CDR1 is MRHNA and CDR2 SNTAGT. The CDR3 is CASHMPYNSPLHF. The CDR3 DNA reads as TGTGCCAGCCACATGCCATATAATTCACCCCTCCACTTT.

The rearrangement uses TRBV3-1 and TRBJ2-1; D is possibly TRBD2 (6 bases). The germline V gene encodes CDR1 LGHDT and CDR2 YNNKEL (reference sequence). This CDR3 is built from 14 residues. The V gene lost 6 bases and the J gene lost 13 bases, with 22 bases spanning the gap. This CDR3 is CASRAKGSAGKQFF. CDR3 sequence (DNA): TGTGCCAGCAGAGCCAAGGGATCGGCGGGAAAACAGTTCTTC.

This clonotype was detected only a few times. For the CDR3, the DNA is TGTGCCAGCAGCCAAGATTCGGGAACGAGGGTTGAGCAGTTCTTC. This gives the protein CASSQDSGTRVEQFF. The chain combines TRBV4-2 with TRBJ2-1, with D perhaps TRBD2 (5 bases). From germline, CDR1 is LGHNA and CDR2 YNFKEQ. The germline V and J ends were trimmed by 0 bases and 9 bases, with 15 bases remaining between them. The CDR3 has 15 amino acids.

The rearrangement joins TRBV7-2 to TRBJ2-7; 11 positions agree with TRBD2. The germline gives CDR1 SGHTA, CDR2 FQGNSA. Trimming took 5 bases from V and 2 from J; bases not matched to a gene: 5. The CDR3 runs to 15 residues. CDR3 loop: CASSTTSGDPYEQYV. The CDR3 nucleotides are TGTGCCAGCAGCACGACTAGCGGGGACCCCTACGAGCAGTACGTC.

The chain recombines TRBV11-2 with TRBJ2-5; unclear D gene. The DNA end is more similar to TRBJ2-7, so the J call may be wrong. In germline, CDR1 is SGHAT, CDR2 FQNNGV. This CDR3 contains 12 residues. CDR3 loop: CASSLGHSEQYF. CDR3 nucleotides: TGTGCCAGCAGCTTAGGACACTCCGAGCAGTACTTC.

The V and J genes are TRBV6-5 and TRBJ2-7, with D possibly called TRBD1 or TRBD2 (7 bases each). This CDR3 is built from 14 residues. CDR1 is MNHEY, CDR2 SVGAGI, per germline. Trimming pared 5 bases from V and 7 bases from J, leaving 18 bases between. This CDR3 is CASSANRGSGEQYF. CDR3 nucleotide sequence: TGTGCCAGCAGTGCTAACAGGGGTAGCGGGGAGCAGTACTTC.

This clonotype was counted at least ten times. This chain uses TRBV29-1 with TRBJ2-7, with D perhaps matching TRBD2 (5 bases). With 6 bases removed from V and 3 bases from J, the gap between germline ends came to 12 bases. Germline CDR1 is SQVTM and CDR2 is ANQGSEA. The CDR3 spans 12 residues. CDR3 in amino acids: CSVAAGGYEQYF. The CDR3 region has the DNA TGCAGCGTCGCTGCGGGTGGCTACGAGCAGTACTTC.